The 13 T cell receptor beta chains listed next were all sequenced from one sample in a study of blood T cell repertoires in COVID-19 (dated by TCRdb to about 2020). The method was the immunoSEQ multiplex PCR assay. As stored in TCRdb, this immuneACCESS dataset retains in-frame rearrangements with V and J assigned. A fraction of the clones does not appear; measured against another copy, unresolved V genes explain less than half of the discrepancy, and the remainder lacks a known reason. The sample table lists 250,000 to 350,000 clones, about 93% of them with a count of one. 0.9% to 1.2% of the sample is held by the ten biggest clonotypes. The sequenced material came from PBMCs or T cells enriched from blood (not recorded which). The source of these receptors is a woman aged 30 to 39 who had recovered from COVID-19.

The chain couples TRBV15 to TRBJ1-2; D possibly corresponds to TRBD1 (6 bases). This CDR3 spans 15 amino acids. The V gene lost 1 base and the J gene lost 2 bases, with 11 bases spanning the gap. CDR1 is LNHNV and CDR2 is YYDKDF in the germline V gene (reference sequence). CDR3 nucleotide sequence: TGTGCCACCAGCAGAGGTCCAACAGGGAACTATGGCTACACCTTC. This gives the protein CATSRGPTGNYGYTF.

V gene TRBV11-1 combines with J gene TRBJ2-7, with TRBD1 matching over 7 bases. Trimming removed 3 bases from V and 3 bases from J; junction bases left unmatched: 8. The length of the CDR3 is 15 residues. Germline V gives CDR1 SGHAT, CDR2 FQDESV (reference sequence). CDR3 region: CASSLSQGTYYEQYF. DNA of the CDR3: TGTGCCAGCAGCTTGTCACAGGGGACCTACTACGAGCAGTACTTC.

The genes are TRBV7-9 and TRBJ2-7, with 9 bases identical to TRBD1. V shed 8 bases and J 3 bases; nucleotides not matched to a gene: 2. Germline assignment: CDR1 SEHNR and CDR2 FQNEAQ (reference sequence). The length of the CDR3 is 12 residues. In DNA form, the CDR3 reads TGTGCCAGCGGGACAGGGAACTACGAGCAGTACTTC. The encoded protein is CASGTGNYEQYF.

The V and J genes are TRBV27 and TRBJ2-7; 9 nucleotides align to TRBD1. Germline V gene sequence: CDR1 MNHEY, CDR2 SMNVEV (reference sequence). The V and J ends lost 5 bases and 0 bases, in that order; junction bases with no gene match: 11. This CDR3 spans 17 amino acids. CDR3 nucleotides: TGTGCCAGCAGTCTCCGAGGGACAGGGCTATACTCCTACGAGCAGTACTTC. This codes for CASSLRGTGLYSYEQYF.

This chain joins TRBV11-2 and TRBJ2-5; TRBD2 aligns across 13 bases. V gave up 2 bases and J gave up 5 bases; unmatched junction bases: 11. Germline values: CDR1 SGHAT, CDR2 FQNNGV. CDR3 length: 18 residues. The CDR3 nucleotides are TGTGCCAGCAGCTTAAGTATGGGGACTAGCGGGAATTTTGAGACCCAGTACTTC. Its translation: CASSLSMGTSGNFETQYF.

The rearrangement uses TRBV6-5 and TRBJ2-1; D gene unclear. The germline CDR1 and CDR2 sequences are MNHEY and SVGAGI. V dropped 5 bases and J dropped 7 bases, with 9 bases sitting between them. The CDR3 extends over 12 amino acids. In nucleotides, the CDR3 is TGTGCCAGCAGTAATCTAGTTAATGAGCAGTTCTTC. Translation gives CASSNLVNEQFF.

This rearrangement joins TRBV15 to TRBJ1-6; the D gene is possibly TRBD1 (5 bases). The CDR3 totals 15 residues. The V end lost 0 bases, the J end lost 5 bases, and 8 bases lay between the germline ends. Germline V gene data show CDR1 as LNHNV and CDR2 as YYDKDF (reference sequence). CDR3 loop: CATSRDDRDNSPLHF. In nucleotides, the CDR3 is TGTGCCACCAGCAGAGACGACAGAGATAATTCACCCCTCCACTTT.

The chain recombines TRBV5-1 with TRBJ1-1; tentative D call: TRBD1 (6 bases). CDR3 length: 15 residues. V shed 4 bases and J shed 2 bases, with 15 bases lying between them. Germline-derived CDR1 and CDR2 are SGHRS and YFSETQ. In nucleotides, the CDR3 is TGCGCCAGCAGCCCCTCAGGACAGATAAACACTGAAGCTTTCTTT. Protein product: CASSPSGQINTEAFF.

The gene calls are TRBV11-1 and TRBJ2-7, with TRBD2 matching over 11 bases. CDR3 length equals 15 residues. V lost 3 bases, J lost 2 bases, and 3 bases stayed unmatched. Germline CDR1 is SGHAT and CDR2 is FQDESV (reference sequence). The CDR3 coding sequence is TGTGCCAGCAGCTTCGGGACTAGCGGTCCCTACGAGCAGTACTTC. It is translated as CASSFGTSGPYEQYF.

This clone was seen a single time. This rearrangement joins TRBV5-1 to TRBJ2-1, with 9 nucleotides matching TRBD2. The CDR3 length is 16 residues. Germline V lookup: CDR1 SGHRS, CDR2 YFSETQ. Trimming took 0 bases from V and 5 from J; bases not matched to a gene: 6. The CDR3 reads CASSLDWASGNNEQFF. The CDR3, as DNA: TGCGCCAGCAGCTTGGATTGGGCTAGCGGGAACAATGAGCAGTTCTTC.

This clone was counted at least ten times. The rearrangement joins TRBV6-1 to TRBJ2-3, with 10 bases aligning to TRBD1. Germline V gene data show CDR1 as MNHNS and CDR2 as SASEGT. The CDR3 consists of 15 residues. J gave up 4 bases and V 0 bases, and 1 base lay outside the gene matches. The CDR3 here is CASSEATGGADTQYF. The CDR3 coding sequence is TGTGCCAGCAGTGAAGCGACAGGGGGCGCAGATACGCAGTATTTT.

J is TRBJ2-3 and V is TRBV6-5, with D perhaps TRBD1 (6 bases). Per the germline V gene, CDR1 is MNHEY and CDR2 is SVGAGI. V lost 2 bases and J 3 bases, leaving 12 bases between the germline ends. The CDR3 is 15 residues long. The CDR3 loop reads CASSYGQSGTDTQYF. The CDR3, as DNA: TGTGCCAGCAGTTACGGACAGTCTGGGACAGATACGCAGTATTTT.

The chain employs TRBV5-1 and TRBJ1-6; possible D gene TRBD1, 5 bases. The V gene lost 5 bases and the J gene lost 7 bases, with 16 bases spanning the gap. Germline assignment: CDR1 SGHRS and CDR2 YFSETQ. The CDR3 is 15 residues long. CDR3 sequence: CASREVVGRNSPLHF. For the CDR3, the DNA is TGCGCCAGCAGGGAAGTAGTGGGGCGAAATTCACCCCTCCACTTT. Complete variable domain (other parts from reference TRBV5-1 and TRBJ1-6): KAGVTQTPRYLIKTRGQQVTLSCSPISGHRSVSWYQQTPGQGLQFLFEYFSETQRNKGNFPGRFSGRQFSNSRSEMNVSTLELGDSALYLCASREVVGRNSPLHFGNGTRLTVT.